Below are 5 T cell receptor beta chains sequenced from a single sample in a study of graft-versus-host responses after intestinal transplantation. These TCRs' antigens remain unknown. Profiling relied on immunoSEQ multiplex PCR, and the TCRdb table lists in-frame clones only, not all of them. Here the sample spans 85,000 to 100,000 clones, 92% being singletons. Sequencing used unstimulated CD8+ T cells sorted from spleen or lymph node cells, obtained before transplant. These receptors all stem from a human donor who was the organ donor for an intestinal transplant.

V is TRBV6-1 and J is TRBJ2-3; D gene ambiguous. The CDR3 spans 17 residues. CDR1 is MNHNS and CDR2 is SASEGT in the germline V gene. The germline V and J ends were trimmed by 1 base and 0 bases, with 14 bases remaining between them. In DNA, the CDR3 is TGTGCCAGCAGTGAAGTGCTACGGGTAACTAGCACAGATACGCAGTATTTT. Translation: CASSEVLRVTSTDTQYF.

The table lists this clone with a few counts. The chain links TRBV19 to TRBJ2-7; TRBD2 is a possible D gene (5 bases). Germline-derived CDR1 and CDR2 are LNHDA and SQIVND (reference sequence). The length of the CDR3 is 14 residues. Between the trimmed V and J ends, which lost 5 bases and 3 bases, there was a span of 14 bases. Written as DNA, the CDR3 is TGTGCCAGTAGTTACTCTGCTAGCTTCTACGAGCAGTACTTC. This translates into CASSYSASFYEQYF.

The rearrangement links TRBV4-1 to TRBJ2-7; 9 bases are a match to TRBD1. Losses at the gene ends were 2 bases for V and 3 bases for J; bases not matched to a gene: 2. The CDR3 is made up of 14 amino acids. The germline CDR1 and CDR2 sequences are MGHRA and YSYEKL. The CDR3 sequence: CASSQNRGLYEQYF. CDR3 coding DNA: TGCGCCAGCAGCCAAAACAGGGGGCTCTACGAGCAGTACTTC.

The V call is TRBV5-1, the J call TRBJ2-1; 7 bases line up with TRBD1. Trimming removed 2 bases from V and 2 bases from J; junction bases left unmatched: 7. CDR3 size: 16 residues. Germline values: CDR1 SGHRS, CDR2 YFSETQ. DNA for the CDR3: TGCGCCAGCAGCTTCGGTCAGGGGGTCGCCTACAATGAGCAGTTCTTC. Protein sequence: CASSFGQGVAYNEQFF.

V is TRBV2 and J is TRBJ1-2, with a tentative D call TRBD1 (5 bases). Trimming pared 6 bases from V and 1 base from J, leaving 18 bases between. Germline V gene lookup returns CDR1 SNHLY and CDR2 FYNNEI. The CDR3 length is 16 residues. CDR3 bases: TGTGCCAGCAGACAAACCCGGACATCTGGTAACTATGGCTACACCTTC. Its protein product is CASRQTRTSGNYGYTF. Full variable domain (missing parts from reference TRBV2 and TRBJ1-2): EPEVTQTPSHQVTQMGQEVILRCVPISNHLYFYWYRQILGQKVEFLVSFYNNEISEKSEIFDDQFSVERPDGSNFTLKIRSTKLEDSAMYFCASRQTRTSGNYGYTFGSGTRLTVV.